These 9 T cell receptor beta chains share one sample of origin, sequenced in a study of blood T cell repertoires in COVID-19. The table came from immunoSEQ multiplex PCR; TCRdb's copy has only in-frame clones and leaves some out. The table shows about 210,000 clones, with just under 85% occurring only once. The sample consisted of peripheral blood. The receptor source for this set is a woman aged 45-65 years with active or convalescent COVID-19.

The chain joins TRBV28 to TRBJ1-6; maybe TRBD1 (5 bases). The CDR3 covers 14 residues. CDR1 MDHEN and CDR2 SYDVKM come from the germline V gene. Trimming shortened V by 3 bases and J by 7 bases, and 10 bases separated the two germline ends. CDR3 coding DNA: TGTGCCAGCAGTTTCTCAGGGTGGAATTCACCCCTCCACTTT. It is translated as CASSFSGWNSPLHF.

The chain links TRBV5-1 to TRBJ1-1; D remains ambiguous. The CDR3 spans 15 residues. The germline CDR1 and CDR2 sequences are SGHRS and YFSETQ. Trimming pared 4 bases from V and 1 base from J, leaving 14 bases between. CDR3 residues: CASSPSGGGNTEAFF. Written as DNA, the CDR3 is TGCGCCAGCAGCCCCTCGGGAGGAGGGAACACTGAAGCTTTCTTT.

The chain uses TRBV6-1 and TRBJ1-6; D remains unclear. V dropped 1 base and J dropped 10 bases, with 17 bases sitting between them. Germline lookup yields CDR1 MNHNS and CDR2 SASEGT. This CDR3 spans 16 amino acids. The CDR3 is CASSEGASRVYSPLHF. The CDR3, as DNA: TGTGCCAGCAGTGAAGGGGCATCCCGAGTCTACTCACCCCTCCACTTT.

This clone was observed a handful of times. The chain carries TRBV30 and TRBJ1-1; perhaps TRBD1 as D (5 bases). Germline-derived CDR1 and CDR2 are GTSNPN and SVGIG (reference sequence). The CDR3 sequence is 14 residues long. Trimming removed 4 bases from V and 6 bases from J, with 18 bases in between. Here the CDR3 DNA reads TGTGCCTGGAATTTGCCCCCGGGGGGTGCTGAAGCTTTCTTT. Its translation: CAWNLPPGGAEAFF.

The rearrangement joins TRBV6-6 to TRBJ2-7, with 8 bases fitting TRBD1. CDR3 length: 16 amino acids. J gave up 0 bases and V 4 bases, and 8 bases lay outside the gene matches. The germline V gene has CDR1 MNHNY and CDR2 SVGAGI (reference sequence). The CDR3 protein is CASSSTRTGSSYEQYF. The CDR3 region has the DNA TGTGCCAGCAGTTCGACGAGGACAGGGAGCTCCTACGAGCAGTACTTC.

This chain connects TRBV2 to TRBJ1-1, with unresolved D. This CDR3 contains 12 residues. V was cut by 7 bases and J by 0 bases, with 6 bases left in between. Germline V lookup: CDR1 SNHLY, CDR2 FYNNEI. The CDR3: CASNQMNTEAFF. CDR3 in DNA: TGTGCCAGCAACCAGATGAACACTGAAGCTTTCTTT.

This clone appeared a single time. The chain has TRBV29-1 and TRBJ2-3; 8 bases align to TRBD1. CDR1 is SQVTM and CDR2 is ANQGSEA in the germline V gene. V shed 3 bases and J 3 bases; nucleotides not matched to a gene: 14. The CDR3 runs to 17 residues. The CDR3 coding sequence is TGCAGCGTTGATGGTCCCTTTGACAGGGGTGATACAGATACGCAGTATTTT. Protein: CSVDGPFDRGDTDTQYF.

The chain joins TRBV7-9 to TRBJ2-4, with a weak D call TRBD2 (7 bases). The V end lost 5 bases, the J end lost 6 bases, and 20 bases lay between the germline ends. Germline CDR1 SEHNR, CDR2 FQNEAQ (reference sequence). CDR3 length equals 16 residues. The CDR3 DNA follows: TGTGCCAGCAGCCCAGAGGGGGGGCTAGACGGAAACATTCAGTACTTC. Amino acid sequence: CASSPEGGLDGNIQYF. The full variable domain, rest sourced from reference TRBV7-9 and TRBJ2-4, is DTGVSQNPRHKITKRGQNVTFRCDPISEHNRLYWYRQTLGQGPEFLTYFQNEAQLEKSRLLSDRFSAERPKGSFSTLEIQRTEQGDSAMYLCASSPEGGLDGNIQYFGAGTRLSVL.

V gene TRBV7-9 combines with J gene TRBJ1-3; D uncertain. V was trimmed by 4 bases and J by 0 bases, leaving 16 bases between them. The germline gives CDR1 SEHNR, CDR2 FQNEAQ (reference sequence). This CDR3 comprises 17 residues. The CDR3 loop reads CASSSVAVIISGNTIYF. The CDR3 DNA follows: TGTGCCAGCAGCTCGGTGGCGGTCATAATCTCTGGAAACACCATATATTTT.